This T cell receptor beta chain was obtained from a study of T-cell reconstitution after alpha-beta-depleted transplantation in children (dated by TCRdb to 2016 to 2017). Background on the whole study: Using TCR repertoire profiling, the study followed T-cell immune reconstitution in a quantitative way in children after TCRalphabeta/CD19-depleted allogeneic hematopoietic cell transplantation.

Relative to germline, V is missing 3 bases and J is missing 6 bases, with 11 bases of the junction outside any gene match. From the cysteine up to the phenylalanine, the CDR3 has a length of 17 residues. Of the read, only the CDR3 DNA is kept; its 51 bases are in frame from base 1. The germline V gene gives CDR1 as LGHNA and CDR2 as YSLEER. This clonotype was detected ten times or more. Its recognized antigen is unknown. Base qualities are not recorded, but no much larger clone differs from it by a single base. The library came from PCR. The instrument was an Illumina HiSeq 2500. TCR library preparation used molecular barcoding, with unique molecular identifiers applied to normalize quantification of the TCRbeta repertoire. Using fastp trimming at Q25 and MiXCR clonotype assembly, TCRdb reanalyzed the public sequencing data and kept in-frame beta chains. Under each unique CDR3 protein, matching rows form one entry showing the most common genes and DNA. This sample is represented by about 360,000 distinct CDR3 sequences; about an eighth of them were singletons. The ten most abundant clones make up around 4.1% of the sample.

The chain is made from TRBV4-3 and TRBJ2-1; 10 nucleotides in the junction match TRBD2. Sequences were derived from PBMCs, sampled from the stem cell graft. This TCR derives from a human donor who donated a stem cell graft to a child with Fanconi anemia. Here is the DNA: TGCGCCAGCAGCCAGAGTAGGACTAGCGGTTATGTCAATGAGCAGTTCTTC. It encodes CASSQSRTSGYVNEQFF.